This T cell receptor beta chain was sequenced during a study of blood T cell repertoires in COVID-19. The wider study: COVID-19 samples, acute and convalescent, were from the United States, Italy and Spain. PBMCs, B-cell-depleted T cells, or T cells were the source of the cDNA or gDNA that made up the material.

This CDR3 has 17 amino acids. V gave up 3 bases and J gave up 3 bases; unmatched junction bases: 9. In germline, CDR1 is MNHEY, CDR2 SMNVEV (reference sequence). Participants, roughly 18 to 100 years old, spanned around 25 US areas. Assay: immunoSEQ multiplex PCR; the TCRdb copy retains only in-frame clones and omits some. The sample records fewer than 350,000 clones, around 90% being singletons. Sequencing was carried out using PBMCs or T cells enriched from blood (not recorded which). The chain is built from TRBV27 and TRBJ2-3; 10 bases align to TRBD2. The receptor was derived from a man aged 35 to 55 who had been exposed to COVID-19. The CDR3: CASSFYPPGLATDTQYF. The CDR3 DNA follows: TGTGCCAGCAGTTTTTACCCGCCGGGACTAGCGACAGATACGCAGTATTTT.